Shown below are 20 T cell receptor beta chains from a single sample sequenced in a study of long-term antiretroviral therapy in people with HIV. The authors ran the immunoSEQ assay, v3.0, at survey level. The repertoire was sequenced with immunoSEQ multiplex PCR; TCRdb's copy has only in-frame clones and lacks some. The profile covers about 27,000 clones, with roughly 80% appearing a single time and approximately 9.1% taken by the ten largest. The sample consisted of unsorted PBMCs, taken 3 years after starting antiretroviral therapy. These TCRs come from a man aged 40-55 years with HIV.

The CDR3 DNA reads as TGTGCCAGCAGCTTAGCGCCAGAGACCCAGTACTTC. The encoded protein is CASSLAPETQYF. The chain joins TRBV7-2 to TRBJ2-5; unclear D gene. Trimming took 0 bases from V and 4 from J, leaving 3 bases between them. CDR1 is SGHTA, CDR2 FQGNSA, per germline. This CDR3 is built from 12 residues. The entire variable domain, with the rest obtained from reference TRBV7-2 and TRBJ2-5, is as follows: GAGVSQSPSNKVTEKGKDVELRCDPISGHTALYWYRQSLGQGLEFLIYFQGNSAPDKSGLPSDRFSAERTGGSVSTLTIQRTQQEDSAVYLCASSLAPETQYFGPGTRLLVL.

The chain recombines TRBV18 with TRBJ1-6; TRBD1 might be the D (5 bases). Germline V gene data show CDR1 as KGHSH and CDR2 as LQKENI. With 2 bases removed from V and 1 base from J, the gap between germline ends came to 18 bases. CDR3 length equals 19 residues. The CDR3 loop is CASSPSSGLLGSYNSPLHF. The CDR3 nucleotides are TGTGCCAGCTCACCAAGTTCGGGACTCCTCGGGTCCTATAATTCACCCCTCCACTTT.

This rearrangement joins TRBV10-3 to TRBJ2-3; 10 nucleotides match TRBD1. This CDR3 comprises 18 residues. CDR1 is ENHRY, CDR2 SYGVKD, per germline. V lost 6 bases and J lost 6; bases outside the gene matches: 18. The CDR3 here is CAIRGQGSSNSVSDTQYF. The CDR3 DNA is TGTGCCATCAGGGGACAGGGGAGCTCCAACTCGGTCAGCGATACGCAGTATTTT.

In this sample, this clone turned up once. The chain carries TRBV27 and TRBJ2-3; 8 bases fit TRBD2. The ends lost 5 bases at V and 7 bases at J; junction bases unmatched: 11. The germline V gene has CDR1 MNHEY and CDR2 SMNVEV (reference sequence). This CDR3 comprises 15 residues. DNA of the CDR3: TGTGCCAGCAGTCTTAGCGGGACTCTTGGGAATACGCAGTATTTT. Its protein is CASSLSGTLGNTQYF.

The chain links TRBV11-1 to TRBJ1-3, with D uncertain. Germline V gene lookup returns CDR1 SGHAT and CDR2 FQDESV (reference sequence). V was trimmed by 2 bases and J by 4 bases, leaving 12 bases between them. This CDR3 contains 15 residues. CDR3 residues: CASSLKIQAGNTIYF. CDR3 nucleotides: TGTGCCAGCAGCTTAAAAATCCAGGCCGGAAACACCATATATTTT. The entire variable domain, with the rest obtained from reference TRBV11-1 and TRBJ1-3, is as follows: EAEVAQSPRYKITEKSQAVAFWCDPISGHATLYWYRQILGQGPELLVQFQDESVVDDSQLPKDRFSAERLKGVDSTLKIQPAELGDSAMYLCASSLKIQAGNTIYFGEGSWLTVV.

The rearrangement joins TRBV6-5 to TRBJ2-7; no reliable D call. Per germline, CDR1 MNHEY and CDR2 SVGAGI. The V end was cut by 6 bases, the J end by 3 bases, with 12 bases between. This CDR3 contains 13 residues. DNA for the CDR3: TGTGCCAGCAGCAACGCCGGTAGCTACGAGCAGTACTTC. Its translation is CASSNAGSYEQYF.

The chain couples TRBV9 to TRBJ2-7; TRBD1 agrees at 9 bases. The V gene end was trimmed by 3 bases and the J gene end by 5 bases; junction bases not matched to a gene: 12. CDR1 SGDLS and CDR2 YYNGEE come from the germline V gene. CDR3 length: 16 residues. CDR3 coding DNA: TGTGCCAGCAGCGCACCCCCGGGACAGGGTACCGACGAGCAGTACTTC. Translated: CASSAPPGQGTDEQYF.

The V and J genes are TRBV6-5 and TRBJ1-2; 9 bases are a match to TRBD1. The CDR3 is made up of 14 amino acids. V lost 6 bases and J lost 6; bases outside the gene matches: 8. Germline V gene sequence: CDR1 MNHEY, CDR2 SVGAGI. CDR3 region: CASRKPGTGHGYTF. The CDR3 nucleotides are TGTGCCAGCAGAAAACCCGGGACAGGGCATGGCTACACCTTC.

The chain joins TRBV7-3 to TRBJ2-1; tentative D call: TRBD2 (6 bases). V lost 5 bases to trimming and J lost 4 bases, with 15 bases between them. The CDR3 consists of 15 residues. Germline CDR1 reads SGHTA; CDR2 reads FQGTGA. CDR3 in DNA: TGTGCCAGCAGCCCCCGGGGGAAGAGTTACAATGAGCAGTTCTTC. It codes for CASSPRGKSYNEQFF.

The rearrangement uses TRBV7-2 and TRBJ2-7, with 8 bases aligning to TRBD2. CDR3 length: 15 residues. Germline values: CDR1 SGHTA, CDR2 FQGNSA. V was pared by 3 bases and J by 5 bases, with 9 bases of the junction left unmatched. The CDR3 DNA reads as TGTGCCAGCAGCTTGGCGGGACTAGGAAGAAACGAGCAGTACTTC. This translates into CASSLAGLGRNEQYF.

V gene TRBV28 combines with J gene TRBJ1-5; D not resolved. The germline V gene encodes CDR1 MDHEN and CDR2 SYDVKM. This CDR3 is 15 amino acids long. Trimming cost V 6 bases and J 0 bases, with 12 bases left between them. Written as DNA, the CDR3 is TGTGCCAGCAGGAGGGTGTCAAATAGCAATCAGCCCCAGCATTTT. It yields the protein CASRRVSNSNQPQHF. The full variable domain, rest sourced from reference TRBV28 and TRBJ1-5, is DVKVTQSSRYLVKRTGEKVFLECVQDMDHENMFWYRQDPGLGLRLIYFSYDVKMKEKGDIPEGYSVSREKKERFSLILESASTNQTSMYLCASRRVSNSNQPQHFGDGTRLSIL.

The chain employs TRBV9 and TRBJ2-5; 8 bases agree with TRBD1. This CDR3 spans 18 amino acids. CDR1 SGDLS and CDR2 YYNGEE come from the germline V gene. V lost 3 bases, J lost 0 bases, and 13 bases stayed unmatched. The CDR3 reads CASSGYYPGGMYQETQYF. The DNA for the CDR3 is TGTGCCAGCAGCGGATACTACCCAGGGGGCATGTACCAAGAGACCCAGTACTTC.

The chain combines TRBV18 with TRBJ2-5, with D uncertain. The CDR3 is 11 amino acids. Germline V lookup: CDR1 KGHSH, CDR2 LQKENI. The V and J ends lost 5 bases and 5 bases respectively, with 6 bases between them. The CDR3 loop reads CASSSGETQYF. The DNA for the CDR3 is TGTGCCAGCTCATCCGGGGAGACCCAGTACTTC. Drawing the rest from reference TRBV18 and TRBJ2-5, the complete variable domain is NAGVMQNPRHLVRRRGQEARLRCSPMKGHSHVYWYRQLPEEGLKFMVYLQKENIIDESGMPKERFSAEFPKEGPSILRIQQVVRGDSAAYFCASSSGETQYFGPGTRLLVL.

V gene TRBV29-1 combines with J gene TRBJ2-2, with TRBD2 identical over 10 bases. The CDR3 is made up of 15 amino acids. With V trimmed by 7 bases and J by 6 bases, 11 bases remained unmatched. Germline CDR1 SQVTM, CDR2 ANQGSEA. In DNA, the CDR3 is TGCAGCGCATCTCTAGCGGGAGTTTTGGCCGGGGAGCTGTTTTTT. It translates to CSASLAGVLAGELFF.

V gene TRBV6-5 combines with J gene TRBJ2-1; the match to TRBD2 covers 8 bases. CDR3 length equals 15 residues. Germline-derived CDR1 and CDR2 are MNHEY and SVGAGI. V lost 6 bases, J lost 7 bases, and 11 bases stayed unmatched. As DNA, the CDR3 is TGTGCCAGCAGGCTCCCAGGGACTAGTCAGAATGAGCAGTTCTTC. Translation gives CASRLPGTSQNEQFF.

The rearrangement links TRBV2 to TRBJ2-3; D gene unclear. Germline V gene data show CDR1 as SNHLY and CDR2 as FYNNEI. The V and J ends lost 8 bases and 4 bases respectively, with 10 bases between them. This CDR3 has 12 residues. This chain's CDR3 is CASALVADTQYF. The CDR3 coding sequence is TGTGCCAGCGCGCTAGTTGCAGATACGCAGTATTTT. The complete variable domain, with remaining parts taken from reference TRBV2 and TRBJ2-3, reads EPEVTQTPSHQVTQMGQEVILRCVPISNHLYFYWYRQILGQKVEFLVSFYNNEISEKSEIFDDQFSVERPDGSNFTLKIRSTKLEDSAMYFCASALVADTQYFGPGTRLTVL.

The rearrangement links TRBV6-6 to TRBJ2-1; D possibly corresponds to TRBD1 (5 bases). The ends were cut back, 6 bases at V and 7 bases at J, with 13 bases in the middle. The CDR3 extends over 13 amino acids. Looked up from germline, CDR1 is MNHNY and CDR2 is SVGAGI (reference sequence). For the CDR3, the DNA is TGTGCCAGCAGAAGCAGCAGGGAAAATGAGCAGTTCTTC. The encoded protein is CASRSSRENEQFF.

The chain has TRBV7-2 and TRBJ2-5; D is undetermined. CDR1 and CDR2 (germline): SGHTA, FQGNSA. CDR3 length equals 12 residues. V lost 4 bases and J lost 7, with 10 bases in between. CDR3: CASSSIFGTQYF. The CDR3, as DNA: TGTGCCAGCAGCTCGATCTTCGGGACCCAGTACTTC. Full variable domain (remainder filled in from reference TRBV7-2 and TRBJ2-5): GAGVSQSPSNKVTEKGKDVELRCDPISGHTALYWYRQSLGQGLEFLIYFQGNSAPDKSGLPSDRFSAERTGGSVSTLTIQRTQQEDSAVYLCASSSIFGTQYFGPGTRLLVL.

J is TRBJ2-5 and V is TRBV7-2, with a weak D call TRBD2 (6 bases). V was cut by 5 bases and J by 5 bases, with 12 bases left in between. Germline-derived CDR1 and CDR2 are SGHTA and FQGNSA. This CDR3 has 13 residues. The CDR3 spells CASSPAGLETQYF. CDR3 bases: TGTGCCAGCAGCCCTGCGGGGCTGGAGACCCAGTACTTC.

This clone was picked up a small number of times. The chain links TRBV7-9 to TRBJ2-5; D is possibly TRBD1 (6 bases). Germline V CDR1 and CDR2: SEHNR, FQNEAQ (reference sequence). The length of the CDR3 is 14 residues. V gave up 8 bases and J gave up 2 bases, with 15 bases separating them. CDR3 in amino acids: CASAGGSGQETQYF. For the CDR3, the DNA is TGTGCCAGCGCTGGGGGCTCGGGGCAAGAGACCCAGTACTTC.